Listed below are T cell receptor beta chains from one sample, sequenced in a study of T cell responses to AZD1222 COVID-19 vaccine. The table came from immunoSEQ multiplex PCR; TCRdb's copy has only in-frame clones and leaves some out. The sample lists 150,000 to 160,000 clones, about nine tenths occurring once. The sequencing used peripheral blood, collected on day 0 of AZD1222 vaccination. The source of these receptors is an adult in good health. Each CDR3 is given with its conserved first and last residue. A D gene is named only where the DNA matches it firmly. Size values are once, few and many counts, or a class for expanded clones, and some rows have none.

V gene	D gene	clone size	J gene	CDR3 DNA	CDR3 protein
TRBV6-2/TRBV6-3	TRBD1	.	TRBJ1-1	TGTGCCAGCAGTTACGCGAGGGGACAGGGGGTGAACACTGAAGCTTTCTTT	CASSYARGQGVNTEAFF
TRBV5-4	TRBD2	.	TRBJ2-3	TGTGCCAGCAGCTTTCTAGCGGGAGTTGTAGATACGCAGTATTTT	CASSFLAGVVDTQYF
TRBV7-2	.	.	TRBJ1-1	TGTGCCAGCAGGTATTCAGGAAGAGTGGTCCACACTGAAGCTTTCTTT	CASRYSGRVVHTEAFF
TRBV7-2	.	.	TRBJ1-2	TGTGCCAGCAGCCAACGATCGGGGGGGGCGGTGGGCTTGCGCGGCTACACCTTC	CASSQRSGGAVGLRGYTF
TRBV7-8	.	.	TRBJ1-4	TGTGCCAGCAGCTTATCGAGGGGTTCCGAAAAACTGTTTTTT	CASSLSRGSEKLFF
TRBV19	TRBD1	.	TRBJ1-5	TGTGCCAGTGGCCCCGGGACAGGGTGGAATCAGCCCCAGCATTTT	CASGPGTGWNQPQHF
TRBV24-1	.	.	TRBJ2-3	TGTGCCACCAGTGATTTTCAGGGGGGGACAGATACGCAGTATTTT	CATSDFQGGTDTQYF
TRBV2	.	.	TRBJ2-4	TGTGCCAGCAGTGACGGTCCGTACGGTCAGTACTTC	CASSDGPYGQYF
TRBV18	.	.	TRBJ1-1	TGTGCCAGCTCACCGTCAGAGATGAACACTGAAGCTTTCTTT	CASSPSEMNTEAFF
TRBV12-3/TRBV12-4	.	.	TRBJ1-3	TGTGCCAGACAGACTGGAAACACCATATATTTT	CARQTGNTIYF
TRBV28	.	.	TRBJ2-4	TGTGCCAGCAGCCGACCTCGAGGGCATAACATTCAGTACTTC	CASSRPRGHNIQYF
TRBV9	TRBD1	.	TRBJ2-1	TGTGCCAGCAGCGTCCGGGACAGGGAAGAATTTTTGAGCTCCTACAATGAGCAGTTCTTC	CASSVRDREEFLSSYNEQFF
TRBV28	TRBD2	.	TRBJ2-3	TGTGCCAGCAGGCGGGGAGGGGCGGGAGTTAGGTCAGATACGCAGTATTTT	CASRRGGAGVRSDTQYF
TRBV6-5	TRBD1	.	TRBJ2-3	TGTGCCAATGGACAGGGTTGGACAGATACGCAGTATTTT	CANGQGWTDTQYF
TRBV6-2/TRBV6-3	.	.	TRBJ1-1	TGTGCCAGCAGTTACAGCGGAGAATTCGCTGAAGCTTTCTTT	CASSYSGEFAEAFF
TRBV19	.	.	TRBJ1-1	TGTGCCAGTAGCACAAGGTCTGAAGCTTTCTTT	CASSTRSEAFF
TRBV30	.	.	TRBJ1-1	TGTGCCTGGAACAAAGGGGTGGGCACTGAAGCTTTCTTT	CAWNKGVGTEAFF
TRBV3-1/TRBV3-2	.	few	TRBJ1-1	TGTGCCAGCAGCCGTCGGGAAGAGACTGAAGCTTTCTTT	CASSRREETEAFF
TRBV7-7	.	.	TRBJ1-1	TGTGCCAGCAGCCCCCTGACGGGTGGGGTCACTGAAGCTTTCTTT	CASSPLTGGVTEAFF
TRBV29-1	.	.	TRBJ1-1	TGCAGCGTTGAGGGCACTGAAGCTTTCTTT	CSVEGTEAFF
TRBV27	.	.	TRBJ1-5	TGTGCCAGCAGTCCCAGGGGTGTGGATGGCAATCAGCCCCAGCATTTT	CASSPRGVDGNQPQHF
TRBV10-3	TRBD1	.	TRBJ2-7	TGTGCCATCAGTGCGGGACAGGGGGGCTACGAGCAGTACTTC	CAISAGQGGYEQYF
TRBV19	.	.	TRBJ1-2	TGTGCCAGTAGTGCCAGGGACGGTGGCTACACCTTC	CASSARDGGYTF
TRBV10-3	TRBD2	.	TRBJ2-1	TGTGCCACAACTAGCGGACCGATCAATGAGCAGTTCTTC	CATTSGPINEQFF
TRBV7-8	.	.	TRBJ2-1	TGTGCCAGCAGCCCGACCGAGGGGGAGGGAAACGTCGATGAGCAGTTCTTC	CASSPTEGEGNVDEQFF
TRBV7-2	TRBD1	.	TRBJ2-2	TGTGCCAGCAGCTTGCGGCAGGGGGTACAGGGGGAGCTGTTTTTT	CASSLRQGVQGELFF
TRBV10-3	.	.	TRBJ2-7	TGTGCCATCAGTGATTCTGTAGTGGTACTCTACGAGCAGTACTTC	CAISDSVVVLYEQYF
TRBV7-6	.	.	TRBJ2-7	TGTGCCAGCAGCTTTGATGGAAAGGGTAGCGGCTCCTACGAGCAGTACTTC	CASSFDGKGSGSYEQYF
TRBV7-2	.	.	TRBJ1-5	TGTGCCAGCAGCTTAAGGCATATGCAGCCCCAGCATTTT	CASSLRHMQPQHF
TRBV11-2	.	.	TRBJ1-1	TGTGCCAGCAGCTTATTGCGGGGATACACTGAAGCTTTCTTT	CASSLLRGYTEAFF
TRBV28	.	once	TRBJ2-2	TGTGCCAGCAGTTTAGGGAACACCGGGGAGCTGTTTTTT	CASSLGNTGELFF
TRBV7-9	.	once	TRBJ2-3	TGTGCCAGCAGCCGGGAAGGTACAGATACGCAGTATTTT	CASSREGTDTQYF
TRBV28	TRBD2	.	TRBJ2-7	TGTGCCAGCAGTTTAGTTGGACTAGCGGGAGGGTTCCTTGACGAGCAGTACTTC	CASSLVGLAGGFLDEQYF
TRBV6-5	.	.	TRBJ1-2	TGTGCCAGCAGTTCGGGTCCTAACTATGGCTACACCTTC	CASSSGPNYGYTF
TRBV5-6	.	.	TRBJ1-6	TGTGCCAGCAGCCCCCGCACCGCAGGGTCACCCCTCCACTTT	CASSPRTAGSPLHF
TRBV15	.	.	TRBJ1-1	TGTGCCACCAGCAGAGTTTACGGGGCCGAAATGAAGGCTTTCTTT	CATSRVYGAEMKAFF
TRBV5-1	TRBD2	.	TRBJ2-1	TGCGCCAGCAGCGAGGGACTAGCCTACAATGAGCAGTTCTTC	CASSEGLAYNEQFF
TRBV19	TRBD1	.	TRBJ1-6	TGTGCCAGTAGTACCGGACAGGGGGTCTCACCCCTCCACTTT	CASSTGQGVSPLHF
TRBV12-3/TRBV12-4	.	.	TRBJ1-1	TGTGCCAGCAGCCTAGACAGTAACACTGAAGCTTTCTTT	CASSLDSNTEAFF
TRBV6-1	.	.	TRBJ1-1	TGTGCCAGCAGTGAACGCTCAGAGAACACTGAAGCTTTCTTT	CASSERSENTEAFF
TRBV30	.	.	TRBJ1-3	TGTGCCTTTACACAGGGAAGCTCTGGAAACACCATATATTTT	CAFTQGSSGNTIYF
TRBV9	.	.	TRBJ1-4	TGTGCCAGCAGCTCCTCACGGGACTTTGCAACTAATGAAAAACTGTTTTTT	CASSSSRDFATNEKLFF
TRBV19	.	.	TRBJ1-5	TGTGCCAGTACCACGGCGGGGGGGCGATTCAGCAATCAGCCCCAGCATTTT	CASTTAGGRFSNQPQHF
TRBV7-3	TRBD1	.	TRBJ2-3	TGTGCCAGCAGCTACACAGGGGCAGATACGCAGTATTTT	CASSYTGADTQYF
TRBV6-2/TRBV6-3	TRBD1	.	TRBJ2-7	TGTGCCAGCAGCGGACAGGGGGCGGGCGAGCAGTACTTC	CASSGQGAGEQYF
TRBV28	.	.	TRBJ2-7	TGTGCCAGCAGTTTCGAGCTAGCGAGCCTTTCCTACGAGCAGTACTTC	CASSFELASLSYEQYF
TRBV12-3/TRBV12-4	.	.	TRBJ1-2	TGTGCCAGCAGTTTGTCCAACTATGGCTACACCTTC	CASSLSNYGYTF
TRBV7-8	TRBD1	.	TRBJ1-1	TGTGCCAGCAGGCAGACAGGGATGTGGACTGAAGCTTTCTTT	CASRQTGMWTEAFF
TRBV7-9	TRBD1	.	TRBJ2-1	TGTGCCAGCAGCCCGACAGGGAGTTTGGACAATGAGCAGTTCTTC	CASSPTGSLDNEQFF
TRBV7-9	TRBD1	.	TRBJ2-7	TGTGCCAGCAGTAATACCGGGACAGGGCCCTACGAGCAGTACTTC	CASSNTGTGPYEQYF
TRBV10-3	.	few	TRBJ1-4	TGTGCCACCGAGTCAGGGGATAGTAAAAAACTGTTTTTT	CATESGDSKKLFF
TRBV5-1	TRBD2	.	TRBJ2-1	TGCGCCAGCAGCGACGGGGGGAATTTGGGTGGTGAGCAGTTCTTC	CASSDGGNLGGEQFF
TRBV2	.	.	TRBJ1-2	TGTGCCAGCAGTGAACAAGGGTATGGCTACACCTTC	CASSEQGYGYTF
TRBV2	.	.	TRBJ1-4	TGTGCCAGCCTACGGGCGGGCCTTGCAACTAATGAAAAACTGTTTTTT	CASLRAGLATNEKLFF
TRBV6-1	.	.	TRBJ2-7	TGTGCCAGCAGTGACCCAAGTACAGCCGCCGGGAGCTTC	CASSDPSTAAGSF